This TCR beta chain was observed in a study of T cell changes during pregnancy in multiple sclerosis (dated by TCRdb to between 2018 and 2021). For the wider study: Changes in the T cell repertoire over the course of pregnancy were examined in this study in women with multiple sclerosis.

Notes on this clone: What antigen it recognizes has not been identified. No per-base quality is available; no much larger clone lies one base away.

The CDR3 sequence holds 16 residues, the cysteine and phenylalanine included. Solely the CDR3 DNA is kept, with 48 bases framed from the first base. V loses 5 bases at its end and J loses 10 bases; junction bases beyond the gene matches: 16. CDR1 and CDR2, looked up from the germline V gene (reference sequence), are SEHNR and FQNEAQ. Libraries were prepared through the immunoSEQ multiplex PCR assay. Entries here come from immuneACCESS through TCRdb and include only in-frame sequences with V and J called. Some clones fail to appear in such tables; in the studies checked, an unresolved V gene covers under half of the shortfall, and the cause of the remainder is unknown. The sample table holds around 61,000 clones, of which 91% were seen once. The ten largest make up approximately 1.3% of the sample.

This specimen consisted of peripheral blood, obtained in the third trimester of pregnancy. The rearrangement joined TRBV7-9 to TRBJ1-4; TRBD1 matches 7 bases in the middle. This clonotype was obtained from a female donor in good health, enrolled as a control in a pregnancy study. The CDR3 sequence is CASSPRQGEESGKLFF. DNA sequence: TGTGCCAGCAGCCCCCGACAGGGTGAGGAATCGGGAAAACTGTTTTTT. When the CDR3 is completed using the reference TRBV7-9 and TRBJ1-4 genes on either side, the full variable domain is DTGVSQNPRHKITKRGQNVTFRCDPISEHNRLYWYRQTLGQGPEFLTYFQNEAQLEKSRLLSDRFSAERPKGSFSTLEIQRTEQGDSAMYLCASSPRQGEESGKLFFGSGTQLSVL.